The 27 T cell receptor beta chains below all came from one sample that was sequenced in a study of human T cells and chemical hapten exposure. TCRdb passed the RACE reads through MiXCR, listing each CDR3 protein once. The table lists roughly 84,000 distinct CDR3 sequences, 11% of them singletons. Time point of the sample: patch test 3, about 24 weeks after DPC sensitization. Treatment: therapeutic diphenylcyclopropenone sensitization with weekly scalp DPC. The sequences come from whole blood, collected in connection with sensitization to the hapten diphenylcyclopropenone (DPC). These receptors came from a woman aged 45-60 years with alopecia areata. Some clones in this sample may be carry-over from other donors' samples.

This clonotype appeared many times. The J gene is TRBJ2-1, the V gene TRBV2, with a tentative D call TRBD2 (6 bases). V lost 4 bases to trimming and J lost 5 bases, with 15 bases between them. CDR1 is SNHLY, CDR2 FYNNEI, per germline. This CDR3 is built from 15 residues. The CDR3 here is CASSARGQRDNEQFF. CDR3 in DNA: TGTGCCAGCAGTGCTCGGGGCCAGCGGGACAATGAGCAGTTCTTC.

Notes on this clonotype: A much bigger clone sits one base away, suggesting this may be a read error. CDR3 sequence: CSVGTSAQETQYF. The CDR3 bases are TGCAGCGTTGGGACTAGCGCACAAGAGACCCAGTACTTC. This chain connects TRBV29-1 to TRBJ2-5; TRBD2 agrees at 9 bases. In germline, CDR1 is SQVTM, CDR2 ANQGSEA. There are 13 residues in the CDR3. Trimming at V came to 4 bases and at J to 2 bases, leaving 2 bases not matched to a gene.

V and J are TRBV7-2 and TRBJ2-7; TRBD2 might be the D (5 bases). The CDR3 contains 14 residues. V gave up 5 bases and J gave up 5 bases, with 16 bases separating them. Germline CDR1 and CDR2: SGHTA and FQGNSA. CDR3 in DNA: TGTGCCAGCAGCCGACGGGGAGCGGCCGACGAGCAGTACTTC. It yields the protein CASSRRGAADEQYF.

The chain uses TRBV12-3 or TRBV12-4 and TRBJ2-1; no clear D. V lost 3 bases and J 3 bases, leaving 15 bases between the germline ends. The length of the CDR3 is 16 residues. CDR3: CASSFLVANDYNEQFF. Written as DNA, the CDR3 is TGTGCCAGCAGTTTCCTGGTGGCGAACGACTACAATGAGCAGTTCTTC.

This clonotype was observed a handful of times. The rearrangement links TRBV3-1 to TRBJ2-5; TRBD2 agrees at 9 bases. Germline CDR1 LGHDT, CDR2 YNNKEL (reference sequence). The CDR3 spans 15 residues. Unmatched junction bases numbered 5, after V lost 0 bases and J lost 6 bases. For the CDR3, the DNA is TGTGCCAGCAGCCAAGATACCAGCGGGAGGCAGACCCAGTACTTC. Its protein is CASSQDTSGRQTQYF.

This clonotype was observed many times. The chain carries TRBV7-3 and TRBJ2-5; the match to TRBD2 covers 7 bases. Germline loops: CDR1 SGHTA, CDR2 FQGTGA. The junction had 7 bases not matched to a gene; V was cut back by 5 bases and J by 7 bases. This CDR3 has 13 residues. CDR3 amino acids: CASSTSGMGTQYF. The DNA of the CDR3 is TGTGCCAGCAGCACGAGCGGGATGGGGACCCAGTACTTC.

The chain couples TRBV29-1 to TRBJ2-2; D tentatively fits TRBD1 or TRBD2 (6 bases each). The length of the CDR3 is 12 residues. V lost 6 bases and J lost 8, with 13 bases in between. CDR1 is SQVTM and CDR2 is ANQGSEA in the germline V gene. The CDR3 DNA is TGCAGCGTGCAGACGGGGGCGGGGGAGCTGTTTTTT. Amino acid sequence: CSVQTGAGELFF.

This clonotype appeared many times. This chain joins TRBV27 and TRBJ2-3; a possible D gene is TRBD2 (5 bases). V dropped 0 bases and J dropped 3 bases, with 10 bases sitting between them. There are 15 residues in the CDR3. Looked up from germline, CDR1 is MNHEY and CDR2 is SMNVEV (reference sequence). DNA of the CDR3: TGTGCCAGCAGTTTATCGGTAGCGCCGACAGATACGCAGTATTTT. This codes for CASSLSVAPTDTQYF.

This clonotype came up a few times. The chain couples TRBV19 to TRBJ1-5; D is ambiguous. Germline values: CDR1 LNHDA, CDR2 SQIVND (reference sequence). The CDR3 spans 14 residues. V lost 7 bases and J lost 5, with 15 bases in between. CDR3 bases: TGTGCCAGTAATTCCGGGGTCCGGGATCAGCCCCAGCATTTT. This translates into CASNSGVRDQPQHF.

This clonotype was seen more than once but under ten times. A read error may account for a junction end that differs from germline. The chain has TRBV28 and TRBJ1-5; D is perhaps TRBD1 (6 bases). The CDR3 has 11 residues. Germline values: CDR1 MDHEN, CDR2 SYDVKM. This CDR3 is CASRGQPAMDF. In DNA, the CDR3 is TGTGCCAGCAGGGGACAACCCGCGATGGATTTT.

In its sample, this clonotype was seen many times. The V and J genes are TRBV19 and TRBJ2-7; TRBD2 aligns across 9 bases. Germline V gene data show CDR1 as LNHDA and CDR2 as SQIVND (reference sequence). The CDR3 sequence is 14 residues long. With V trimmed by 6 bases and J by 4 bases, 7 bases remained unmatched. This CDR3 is CASSTSGQLYEQYF. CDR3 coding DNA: TGTGCCAGTAGCACTAGCGGGCAGCTGTACGAGCAGTACTTC.

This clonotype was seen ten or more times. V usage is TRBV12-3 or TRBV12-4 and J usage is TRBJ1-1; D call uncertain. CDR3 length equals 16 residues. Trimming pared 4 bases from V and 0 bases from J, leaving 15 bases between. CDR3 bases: TGTGCCAGCAGTTATATTGGAGTCAGGCTGAACACTGAAGCTTTCTTT. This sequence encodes CASSYIGVRLNTEAFF.

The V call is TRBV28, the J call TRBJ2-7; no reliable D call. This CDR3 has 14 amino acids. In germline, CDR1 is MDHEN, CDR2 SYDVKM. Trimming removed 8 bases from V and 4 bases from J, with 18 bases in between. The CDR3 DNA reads TGTGCCAGCCGACCCTCCGGCCGTGGGTACGAGCAGTACTTC. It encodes CASRPSGRGYEQYF.

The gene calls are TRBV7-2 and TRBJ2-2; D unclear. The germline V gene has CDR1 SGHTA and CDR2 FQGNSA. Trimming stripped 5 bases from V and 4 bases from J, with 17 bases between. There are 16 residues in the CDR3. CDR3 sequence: CASSPTTTRSTGELFF. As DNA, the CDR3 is TGTGCCAGCAGCCCCACCACTACTCGATCCACCGGGGAGCTGTTTTTT.

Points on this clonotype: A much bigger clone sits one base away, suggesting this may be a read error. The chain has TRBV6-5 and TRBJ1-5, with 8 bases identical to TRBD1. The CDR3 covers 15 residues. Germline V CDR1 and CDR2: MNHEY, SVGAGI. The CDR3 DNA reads TGTACCAGCAGTTTCCGACAGGGGAAGTATCAGCCCCAGCATTTT. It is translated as CTSSFRQGKYQPQHF.

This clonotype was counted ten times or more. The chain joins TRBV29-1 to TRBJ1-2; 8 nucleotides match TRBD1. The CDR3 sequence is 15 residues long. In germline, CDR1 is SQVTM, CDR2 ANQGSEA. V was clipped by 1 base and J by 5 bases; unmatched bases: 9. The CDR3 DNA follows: TGCAGCGTTGAAGGGGGCAGGGGGCGAGGTTATGGCTACACCTTC. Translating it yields CSVEGGRGRGYGYTF.

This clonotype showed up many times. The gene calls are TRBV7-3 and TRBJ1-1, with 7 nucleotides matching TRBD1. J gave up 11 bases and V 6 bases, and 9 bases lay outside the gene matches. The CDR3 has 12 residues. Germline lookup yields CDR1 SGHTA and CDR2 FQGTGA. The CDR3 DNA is TGTGCCAGCAGAGGGAGGACAGGCTCGGCTTTCTTT. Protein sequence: CASRGRTGSAFF.

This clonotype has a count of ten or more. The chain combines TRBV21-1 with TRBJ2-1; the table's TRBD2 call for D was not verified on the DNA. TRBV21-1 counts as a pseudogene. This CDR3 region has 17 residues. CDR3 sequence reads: CASSPRRDSLAYNEQFF. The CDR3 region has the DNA TGTGCCAGCAGCCCCCGGCGGGACTCCTTGGCCTACAATGAGCAGTTCTTC.

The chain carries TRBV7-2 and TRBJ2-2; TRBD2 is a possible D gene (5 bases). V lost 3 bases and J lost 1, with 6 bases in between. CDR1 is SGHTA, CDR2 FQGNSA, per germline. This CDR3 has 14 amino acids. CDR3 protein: CASSFRENTGELFF. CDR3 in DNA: TGTGCCAGCAGCTTTCGGGAGAACACCGGGGAGCTGTTTTTT.

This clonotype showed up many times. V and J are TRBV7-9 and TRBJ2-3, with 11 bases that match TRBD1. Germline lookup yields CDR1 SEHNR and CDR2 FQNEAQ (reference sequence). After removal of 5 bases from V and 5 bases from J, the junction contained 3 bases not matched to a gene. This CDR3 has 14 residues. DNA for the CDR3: TGTGCCAGCAGCGGGGGGACAGGGGGAGATACGCAGTATTTT. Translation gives CASSGGTGGDTQYF.

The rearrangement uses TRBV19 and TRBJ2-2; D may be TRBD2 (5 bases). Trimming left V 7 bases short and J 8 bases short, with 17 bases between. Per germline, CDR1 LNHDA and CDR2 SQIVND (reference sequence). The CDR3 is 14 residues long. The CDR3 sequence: CASKIGALAGELFF. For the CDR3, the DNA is TGTGCCAGTAAGATCGGAGCGCTAGCTGGGGAGCTGTTTTTT.

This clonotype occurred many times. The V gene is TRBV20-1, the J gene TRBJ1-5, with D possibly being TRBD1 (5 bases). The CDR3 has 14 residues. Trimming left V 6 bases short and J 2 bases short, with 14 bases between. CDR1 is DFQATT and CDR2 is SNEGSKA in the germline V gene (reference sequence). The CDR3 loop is CSAPARGRNQPQHF. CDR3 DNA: TGCAGTGCGCCCGCGAGGGGCCGCAATCAGCCCCAGCATTTT.

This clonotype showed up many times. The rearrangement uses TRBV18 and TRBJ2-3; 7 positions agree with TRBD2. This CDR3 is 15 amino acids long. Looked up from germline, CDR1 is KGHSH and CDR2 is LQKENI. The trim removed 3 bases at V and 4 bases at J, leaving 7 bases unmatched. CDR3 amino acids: CASSPGGGSSDTQYF. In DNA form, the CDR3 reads TGTGCCAGCTCACCGGGCGGCGGGAGTTCAGATACGCAGTATTTT.

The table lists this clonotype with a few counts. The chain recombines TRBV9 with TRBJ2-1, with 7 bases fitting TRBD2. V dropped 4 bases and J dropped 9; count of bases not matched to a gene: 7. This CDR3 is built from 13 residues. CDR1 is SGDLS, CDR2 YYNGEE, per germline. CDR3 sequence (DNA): TGTGCCAGCAGCCCCCGATGGGGGGGTGAGCAGTTCTTC. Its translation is CASSPRWGGEQFF.

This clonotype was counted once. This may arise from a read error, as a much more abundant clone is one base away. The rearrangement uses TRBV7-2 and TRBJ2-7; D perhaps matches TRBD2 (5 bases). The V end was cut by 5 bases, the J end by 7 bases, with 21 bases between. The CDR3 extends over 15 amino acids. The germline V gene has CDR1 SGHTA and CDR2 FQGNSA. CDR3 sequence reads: CASSPDGITGGEQYF. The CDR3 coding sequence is TGTGCCAGCAGCCCGGACGGGATTACCGGTGGAGAGCAGTACTTC.

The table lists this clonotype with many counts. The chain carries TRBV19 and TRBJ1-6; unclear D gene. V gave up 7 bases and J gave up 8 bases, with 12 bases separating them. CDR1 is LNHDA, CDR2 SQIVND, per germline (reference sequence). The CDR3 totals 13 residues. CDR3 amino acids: CASNQDPDSPLHF. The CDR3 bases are TGTGCCAGTAATCAGGATCCCGATTCACCCCTCCACTTT.

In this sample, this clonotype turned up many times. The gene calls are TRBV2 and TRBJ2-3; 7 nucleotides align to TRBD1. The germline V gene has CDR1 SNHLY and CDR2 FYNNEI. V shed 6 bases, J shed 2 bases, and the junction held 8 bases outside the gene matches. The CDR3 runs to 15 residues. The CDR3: CASRQGRAVTDTQYF. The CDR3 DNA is TGTGCCAGCAGACAGGGGCGCGCGGTCACAGATACGCAGTATTTT.